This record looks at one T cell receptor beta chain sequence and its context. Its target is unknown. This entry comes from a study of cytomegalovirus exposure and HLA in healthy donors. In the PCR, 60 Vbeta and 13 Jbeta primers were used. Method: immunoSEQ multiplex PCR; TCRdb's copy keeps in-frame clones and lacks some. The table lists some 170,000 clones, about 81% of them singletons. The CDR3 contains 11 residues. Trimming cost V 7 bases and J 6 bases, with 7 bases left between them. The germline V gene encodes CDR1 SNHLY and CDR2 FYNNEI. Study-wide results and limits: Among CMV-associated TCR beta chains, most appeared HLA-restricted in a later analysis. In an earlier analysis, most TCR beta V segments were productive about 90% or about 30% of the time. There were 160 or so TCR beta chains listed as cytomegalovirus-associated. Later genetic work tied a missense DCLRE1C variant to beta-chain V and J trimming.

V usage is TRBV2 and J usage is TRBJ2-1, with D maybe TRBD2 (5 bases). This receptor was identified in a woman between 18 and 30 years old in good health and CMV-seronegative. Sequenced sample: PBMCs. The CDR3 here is CASIEGNEQFF. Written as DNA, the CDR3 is TGTGCCAGCATAGAGGGCAATGAGCAGTTCTTC.